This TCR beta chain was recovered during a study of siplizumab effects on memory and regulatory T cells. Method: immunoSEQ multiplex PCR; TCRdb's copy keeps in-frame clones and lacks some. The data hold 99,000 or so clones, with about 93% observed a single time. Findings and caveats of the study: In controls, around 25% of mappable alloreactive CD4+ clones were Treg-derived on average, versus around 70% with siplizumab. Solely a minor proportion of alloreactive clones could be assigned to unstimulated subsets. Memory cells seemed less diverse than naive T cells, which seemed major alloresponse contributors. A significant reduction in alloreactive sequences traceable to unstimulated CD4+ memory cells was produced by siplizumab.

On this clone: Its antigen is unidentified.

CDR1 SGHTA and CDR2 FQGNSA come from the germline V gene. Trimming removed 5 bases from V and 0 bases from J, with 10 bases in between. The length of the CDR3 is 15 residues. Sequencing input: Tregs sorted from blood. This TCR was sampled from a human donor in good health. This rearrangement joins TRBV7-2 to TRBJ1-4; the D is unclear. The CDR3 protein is CASSPVGTTNEKLFF. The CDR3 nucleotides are TGTGCCAGCAGCCCAGTTGGTACAACTAATGAAAAACTGTTTTTT.